Here is one TCR beta chain with its context. The sample originates from a study of blood T cell repertoires in COVID-19. Study background: Acute and convalescent COVID-19 samples came from the United States, Italy and Spain. From T cells, B-cell-depleted T cells, or PBMCs came the material, which was cDNA or gDNA.

The CDR3 sequence is 14 residues long. Trimming removed 1 base from V and 1 base from J, with 7 bases in between. Looked up from germline, CDR1 is SGHVS and CDR2 is FQNEAQ. In the original workflow: Estimation of nucleated cell counts relied on the amplification of reference gene primers. Some clones are missing from TCRdb's copy, which holds only in-frame ones; the method was immunoSEQ multiplex PCR. V and J calls and clone size are as listed in that table; D and trimming were resolved from the DNA. The sample lists tens of thousands of clones; around 85% were seen once. The receptor comes from a man older than 75 with acute or convalescent COVID-19. J is TRBJ1-2 and V is TRBV7-8, with D hard to call. The specimen was peripheral blood. The CDR3 loop reads CASSLEYSNYGYTF. For the CDR3, the DNA is TGTGCCAGCAGCTTAGAGTACAGTAACTATGGCTACACCTTC.